This entry features one T cell receptor (beta chain) sequence. Its antigen is unknown. These data belong to a study of CD8+CD57+ T cells in acquired aplastic anemia. As for the study in general: The mean DNA yield obtained from sorted CD4+ and CD8+ cells came to 3.2 ug.

Both TCR beta VDJ combination and CDR3 sequence profiling were carried out. Genomic DNA was the template for this profiling. TCRdb reprocessed the reads via MiXCR and lists one record per CDR3 protein. This table has roughly 300,000 distinct CDR3 sequences, around 60% appearing once. The CDR3 loop spans 15 amino acids. Germline CDR1 is LNHNV and CDR2 is YYDKDF (reference sequence). With 0 bases clipped from V and 5 bases from J, the junction kept 7 bases outside the gene matches. Study results and limitations: The study found no significant CD8+ Simpson's diversity difference between patients and controls. Overlap between patients and controls comprised about 30 CD8+ CDR3 sequences.

This clonotype was obtained from a human donor with severe aplastic anemia or a healthy control (not recorded which). The rearrangement joins TRBV15 to TRBJ2-7; 7 nucleotides agree with TRBD2. Material: sorted CD4+, CD8+, or CD8+CD57+ T cells (not recorded which) from PBMCs. The CDR3 loop is CATSREREMFNEQYF. Here the CDR3 DNA reads TGTGCCACCAGCAGAGAGCGGGAGATGTTTAACGAGCAGTACTTC.